These 15 T cell receptor beta chains were all obtained from the same sample, sequenced in a study of blood T cells in healthy people across ages. A second PCR of about 7 to 12 cycles used a sample-barcoded 5' primer and a J-beta primer mix. TCRdb re-derived calls from the 5' RACE reads in MiXCR, one entry per CDR3 protein. The top ten hold approximately 14% of the sample, which has around 1.1 million distinct CDR3 sequences, around two fifths seen once. The specimen was blood. These receptors were collected from a man between 18 and 29 years old in good health.

This clonotype was seen more than once but under ten times. The chain is built from TRBV4-3 and TRBJ1-2; unclear D gene. Germline V lookup: CDR1 LGHNA, CDR2 YSLEER. The CDR3 has 15 residues. The V gene lost 1 base and the J gene lost 1 base, with 10 bases spanning the gap. The CDR3, as DNA: TGCGCCAGCAGCCAAGGAGGCAGGAATAACTATGGCTACACCTTC. Its translation: CASSQGGRNNYGYTF.

The chain links TRBV11-3 to TRBJ2-1; 7 bases align to TRBD1. Trimming at V came to 3 bases and at J to 9 bases, leaving 5 bases not matched to a gene. The CDR3 covers 13 residues. The V gene's germline CDR1 is SGHNT and CDR2 YENEEA. CDR3 in DNA: TGTGCCAGCAGCTTCGACAGGGAACGTGAGCAGTTCTTC. Translation: CASSFDREREQFF.

Concerning this clonotype itself: At one end the junction does not follow the germline gene, possibly because of a read error. The chain carries TRBV7-9 and TRBJ2-3; D is ambiguous. The CDR3 is 14 amino acids. CDR1 is SEHNR, CDR2 FQNEAQ, per germline (reference sequence). CDR3 nucleotides: TGTGCCGGCAGCTTCAATTCGGGCACAGATACGCAGTATTTT. Amino acids: CAGSFNSGTDTQYF.

This chain uses TRBV12-3 or TRBV12-4 with TRBJ1-1, with unresolved D. CDR3 length equals 13 residues. The V end lost 1 base, the J end lost 7 bases, and 10 bases lay between the germline ends. The DNA of the CDR3 is TGTGCCAGCAGTTTAGGGCCGGGAGATGAAGCTTTCTTT. This encodes CASSLGPGDEAFF.

This clonotype was seen a handful of times. The V gene is TRBV20-1, the J gene TRBJ1-2, with 7 bases identical to TRBD1. This CDR3 has 15 residues. V shed 6 bases, J shed 3 bases, and the junction held 13 bases outside the gene matches. The germline V gene has CDR1 DFQATT and CDR2 SNEGSKA (reference sequence). As DNA, the CDR3 is TGCAGTGCCCCTCCTGTTGGACAGGTTTACTATGGCTACACCTTC. It yields the protein CSAPPVGQVYYGYTF.

As concerns this clonotype: A much larger clone is a single base away; this may be a read error. The chain is built from TRBV20-1 and TRBJ2-1; TRBD2 aligns across 10 bases. The J call could be wrong; TRBJ2-7 is a better fit for the DNA end. CDR1 and CDR2 from the germline V gene are DFQATT and SNEGSKA (reference sequence). The CDR3 loop spans 15 amino acids. The CDR3 nucleotides are TGCAGTGCTCTAAGCGGGGGGGGCTCCTACAATGAGCAGTACTTC. Translating gives CSALSGGGSYNEQYF.

This clonotype came up many times. The J gene is TRBJ2-1, the V gene TRBV9, with D maybe TRBD2 (5 bases). CDR1 and CDR2 from the germline V gene are SGDLS and YYNGEE. V lost 1 base and J 2 bases, leaving 7 bases between the germline ends. CDR3 length equals 14 residues. Written as DNA, the CDR3 is TGTGCCAGCAGCGTAAACGGGGCCTACAATGAGCAGTTCTTC. Protein: CASSVNGAYNEQFF. Variable domain in full (rest from reference TRBV9 and TRBJ2-1): DSGVTQTPKHLITATGQRVTLRCSPRSGDLSVYWYQQSLDQGLQFLIQYYNGEERAKGNILERFSAQQFPDLHSELNLSSLELGDSALYFCASSVNGAYNEQFFGPGTRLTVL.

This clonotype was recorded at least ten times. The chain employs TRBV7-8 and TRBJ2-7; tentative D call: TRBD1 (5 bases). Germline loops: CDR1 SGHVS, CDR2 FQNEAQ. V lost 3 bases, J lost 7 bases, and 16 bases lay in between. The CDR3 has 14 amino acids. CDR3 coding DNA: TGTGCCAGCAGCTTTGGGGCCACAATGGGGGAGCAGTACTTC. It yields the protein CASSFGATMGEQYF.

This chain links TRBV29-1 with TRBJ2-7, with 11 bases that match TRBD2. This CDR3 region has 14 residues. V lost 4 bases to trimming and J lost 0 bases; unmatched junction nucleotides: 2. Germline-derived CDR1 and CDR2 are SQVTM and ANQGSEA. The CDR3 DNA sequence: TGCAGCGTTGCTACTAGCGGGAGCTCCTACGAGCAGTACTTC. Its translation is CSVATSGSSYEQYF.

The V gene is TRBV4-1, the J gene TRBJ1-5, with D unresolved. Trimming stripped 5 bases from V and 1 base from J, with 6 bases between. This CDR3 region has 13 residues. The germline V gene encodes CDR1 MGHRA and CDR2 YSYEKL. This chain's CDR3 is CASSARSNQPQHF. The CDR3 DNA reads TGCGCCAGCAGCGCGAGGAGCAATCAGCCCCAGCATTTT.

The CDR3 DNA is TGTGCCAGCAGCTTAGCGCCCCCGACTAGAAAGGGCAATGAGCAGTACTTC. As protein: CASSLAPPTRKGNEQYF. V usage is TRBV11-2 and J usage is TRBJ2-7, with D possibly matching TRBD2 (6 bases). Trimming shortened V by 1 base and J by 7 bases, and 23 bases separated the two germline ends. The CDR3 length is 17 residues. In germline, CDR1 is SGHAT, CDR2 FQNNGV. Together with reference TRBV11-2 and TRBJ2-7, the CDR3 gives the full variable domain: EAGVAQSPRYKIIEKRQSVAFWCNPISGHATLYWYQQILGQGPKLLIQFQNNGVVDDSQLPKDRFSAERLKGVDSTLKIQPAKLEDSAVYLCASSLAPPTRKGNEQYFGPGTRLTVT.

This clonotype occurred a few times. The genes are TRBV27 and TRBJ1-6; D might be TRBD1 (5 bases). With 4 bases removed from V and 7 bases from J, the gap between germline ends came to 11 bases. CDR1 and CDR2 from the germline V gene are MNHEY and SMNVEV (reference sequence). The CDR3 is 14 amino acids. As DNA, the CDR3 is TGTGCCAGCAGTTACGGCAGGGCCAATTCACCCCTCCACTTT. As protein: CASSYGRANSPLHF.

This sequence joins TRBV20-1 and TRBJ1-4, with 7 bases fitting TRBD1. The CDR3 extends over 18 amino acids. The germline gives CDR1 DFQATT, CDR2 SNEGSKA (reference sequence). The trim removed 0 bases at V and 3 bases at J, leaving 13 bases unmatched. The CDR3 protein is CSARDLHGTAAANEKLFF. DNA of the CDR3: TGCAGTGCTAGAGATCTTCATGGGACAGCTGCAGCTAATGAAAAACTGTTTTTT.

This clonotype showed up just a few times. This rearrangement joins TRBV29-1 to TRBJ1-1; no firm D call. The CDR3 contains 12 residues. Germline lookup yields CDR1 SQVTM and CDR2 ANQGSEA. The V end was cut by 6 bases, the J end by 1 base, with 9 bases between. The CDR3 nucleotides read TGCAGCGTGACAACGAGGAACACTGAAGCTTTCTTT. This sequence encodes CSVTTRNTEAFF.

This clonotype was detected a few times. Germline is not matched at one junction end, which may reflect a read error. The chain joins TRBV29-1 to TRBJ2-7, with D uncertain. The length of the CDR3 is 12 residues. CDR1 and CDR2 (germline): SQVTM, ANQGSEA. CDR3 residues: CGVEDSPAEQYF. The CDR3 DNA sequence: TGCGGCGTTGAAGATAGCCCTGCTGAGCAGTACTTC.